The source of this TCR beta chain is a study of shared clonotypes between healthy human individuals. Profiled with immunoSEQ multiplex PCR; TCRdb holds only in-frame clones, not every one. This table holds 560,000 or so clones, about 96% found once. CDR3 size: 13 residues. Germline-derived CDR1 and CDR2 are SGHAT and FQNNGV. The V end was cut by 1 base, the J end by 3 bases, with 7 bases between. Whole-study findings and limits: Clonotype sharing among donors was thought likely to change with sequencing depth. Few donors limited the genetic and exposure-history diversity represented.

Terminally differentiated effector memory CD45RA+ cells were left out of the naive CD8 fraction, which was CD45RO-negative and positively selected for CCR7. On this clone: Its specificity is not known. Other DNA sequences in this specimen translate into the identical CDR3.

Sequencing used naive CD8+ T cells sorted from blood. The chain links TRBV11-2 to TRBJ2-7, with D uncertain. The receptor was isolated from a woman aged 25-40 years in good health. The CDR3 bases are TGTGCCAGCAGCTTAGGGGGTAGCTACGAGCAGTACTTC. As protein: CASSLGGSYEQYF.